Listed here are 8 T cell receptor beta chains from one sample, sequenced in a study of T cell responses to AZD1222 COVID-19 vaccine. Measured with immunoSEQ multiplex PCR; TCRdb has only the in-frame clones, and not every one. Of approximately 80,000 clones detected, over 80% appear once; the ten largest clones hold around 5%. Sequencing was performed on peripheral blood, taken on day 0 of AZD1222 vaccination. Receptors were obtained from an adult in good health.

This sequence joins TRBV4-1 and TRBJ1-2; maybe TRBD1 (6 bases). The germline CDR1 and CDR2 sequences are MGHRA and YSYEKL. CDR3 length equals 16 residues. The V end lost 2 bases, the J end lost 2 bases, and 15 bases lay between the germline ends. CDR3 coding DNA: TGCGCCAGCAGCCAATCCGGAGGGAGGGGGAACTATGGCTACACCTTC. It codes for CASSQSGGRGNYGYTF.

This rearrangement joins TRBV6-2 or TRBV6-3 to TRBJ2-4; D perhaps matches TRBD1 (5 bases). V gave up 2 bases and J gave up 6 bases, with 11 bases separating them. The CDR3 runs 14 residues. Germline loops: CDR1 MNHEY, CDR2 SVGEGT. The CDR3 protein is CASSYGFQGNIQYF. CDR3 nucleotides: TGTGCCAGCAGTTACGGGTTCCAGGGAAACATTCAGTACTTC.

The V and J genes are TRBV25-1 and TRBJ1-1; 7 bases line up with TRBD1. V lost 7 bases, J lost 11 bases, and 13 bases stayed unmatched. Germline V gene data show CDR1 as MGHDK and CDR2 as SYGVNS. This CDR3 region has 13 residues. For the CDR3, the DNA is TGTGCCAGCACGTCCAGACAGGGACAATCGGCTTTCTTT. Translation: CASTSRQGQSAFF.

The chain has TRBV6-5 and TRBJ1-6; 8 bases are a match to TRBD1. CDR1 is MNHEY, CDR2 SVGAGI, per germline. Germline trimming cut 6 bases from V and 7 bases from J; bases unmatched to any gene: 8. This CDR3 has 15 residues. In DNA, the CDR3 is TGTGCCAGCAGGGGACAGGAGGTTTGGAATTCACCCCTCCACTTT. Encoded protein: CASRGQEVWNSPLHF.

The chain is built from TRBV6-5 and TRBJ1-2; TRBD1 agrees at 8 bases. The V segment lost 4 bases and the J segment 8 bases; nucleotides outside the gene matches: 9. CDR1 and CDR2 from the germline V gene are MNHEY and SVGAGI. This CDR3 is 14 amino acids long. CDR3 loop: CASSSGQGLHGYTF. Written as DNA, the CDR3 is TGTGCCAGCAGTTCCGGACAGGGTCTTCACGGCTACACCTTC.

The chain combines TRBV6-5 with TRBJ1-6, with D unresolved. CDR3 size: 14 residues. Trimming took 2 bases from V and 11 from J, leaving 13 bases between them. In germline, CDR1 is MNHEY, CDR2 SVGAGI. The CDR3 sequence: CASSYDREWAPLHF. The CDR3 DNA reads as TGTGCCAGCAGTTACGACCGGGAGTGGGCACCCCTCCACTTT.

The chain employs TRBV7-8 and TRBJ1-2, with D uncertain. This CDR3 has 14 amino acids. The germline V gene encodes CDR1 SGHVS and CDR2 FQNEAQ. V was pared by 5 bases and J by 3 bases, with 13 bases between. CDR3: CASSAHTLDYGYTF. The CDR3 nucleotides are TGTGCCAGCAGCGCCCATACGTTGGACTATGGCTACACCTTC.

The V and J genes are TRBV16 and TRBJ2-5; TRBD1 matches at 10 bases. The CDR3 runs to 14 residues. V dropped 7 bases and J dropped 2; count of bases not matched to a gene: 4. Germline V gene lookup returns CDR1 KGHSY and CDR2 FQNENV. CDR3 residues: CASKDRGRQETQYF. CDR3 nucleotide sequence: TGTGCCAGCAAGGACAGGGGGAGACAAGAGACCCAGTACTTC.